Listed below are T cell receptor beta chains from one sample, sequenced in a study of blood T cell repertoires in COVID-19. The repertoire was sequenced with immunoSEQ multiplex PCR; TCRdb's copy has only in-frame clones and lacks some. The sample shows under 95,000 clones, 87% of them seen only once. Specimen: peripheral blood. These receptors were collected from a man in his sixties with acute or convalescent COVID-19. Each CDR3 is given with its conserved first and last residue. A D gene is named only where the DNA matches it firmly. Part of the rows lack a size; the others show once, few, many or a class for expanded clones.

j_gene | d_gene | abundance | v_gene | CDR3aa | CDR3nt
TRBJ2-3 | TRBD1 | - | TRBV5-1 | CASSLDFTGGSTDTQYF | TGCGCCAGCAGCTTGGATTTTACAGGGGGATCGACAGATACGCAGTATTTT
TRBJ2-5 | TRBD1 | - | TRBV11-2 | CASSSWDSQETQYF | TGTGCCAGCAGCTCGTGGGACAGCCAAGAGACCCAGTACTTC
TRBJ1-4 | - | few | TRBV29-1 | CRWWVVGENEKLFF | TGCAGGTGGTGGGTAGTTGGGGAGAATGAAAAACTGTTTTTT
TRBJ2-1 | - | - | TRBV9 | CASSALGQYNEQFF | TGTGCCAGCAGCGCGCTCGGACAGTACAATGAGCAGTTCTTC
TRBJ2-3 | TRBD2 | - | TRBV20-1 | CSASRLAGESDTQYF | TGCAGTGCTAGTCGGCTAGCGGGGGAGTCAGATACGCAGTATTTT
TRBJ2-7 | TRBD1 | - | TRBV12-3/TRBV12-4 | CASSITGDEQYF | TGTGCCAGCAGTATAACAGGGGATGAGCAGTACTTC
TRBJ2-7 | - | - | TRBV19 | CASSIHSTGKGTYEQYF | TGTGCCAGTAGTATTCACTCAACAGGGAAGGGTACCTACGAGCAGTACTTC
TRBJ1-4 | - | - | TRBV12-3/TRBV12-4 | CASSYNEKLFF | TGTGCCAGCAGCTATAATGAAAAACTGTTTTTT
TRBJ2-5 | TRBD2 | - | TRBV3-1/TRBV3-2 | CASSQGTSGTQYF | TGTGCCAGCAGCCAGGGGACTAGTGGGACCCAGTACTTC
TRBJ2-4 | TRBD1 | - | TRBV5-6 | CASSLFSGTGKNIQYF | TGTGCCAGCAGCTTGTTCTCCGGGACAGGCAAAAACATTCAGTACTTC
TRBJ1-2 | TRBD1 | - | TRBV29-1 | CSVLTGQDNYGYTF | TGCAGCGTTCTGACGGGACAGGATAACTATGGCTACACCTTC
TRBJ1-2 | - | - | TRBV11-2 | CASSFGQGANYGYTF | TGTGCCAGCAGCTTTGGGCAGGGCGCTAACTATGGCTACACCTTC
TRBJ2-2 | - | - | TRBV7-3 | CASSLTGGTGELFF | TGTGCCAGCAGCTTAACCGGAGGGACCGGGGAGCTGTTTTTT
TRBJ2-5 | - | - | TRBV12-5 | CASGDWGRETQYF | TGTGCTAGTGGGGACTGGGGGAGGGAGACCCAGTACTTC
TRBJ1-2 | - | - | TRBV9 | CASSPGQRTNYGYTF | TGTGCCAGCAGCCCTGGACAGAGGACTAACTATGGCTACACCTTC
TRBJ1-1 | - | - | TRBV18 | CASSPGSPPGAFF | TGTGCCAGCTCACCAGGGAGTCCGCCGGGGGCTTTCTTT
TRBJ2-3 | TRBD2 | - | TRBV19 | CASSILAGATGDTQYF | TGTGCCAGTAGTATCCTAGCGGGGGCGACAGGGGATACGCAGTATTTT
TRBJ1-2 | TRBD1 | - | TRBV7-3 | CASSPPKGRGQDGYTF | TGTGCCAGCAGCCCCCCGAAGGGCAGGGGGCAAGATGGCTACACCTTC
TRBJ2-3 | TRBD2 | - | TRBV18 | CASSVTSGADTQYF | TGTGCCAGCTCAGTGACTAGCGGGGCAGATACGCAGTATTTT
TRBJ2-5 | - | - | TRBV19 | CAVGGETGTQYF | TGTGCCGTAGGGGGGGAGACCGGGACCCAGTACTTC
TRBJ1-6 | - | - | TRBV2 | CASRPGGVFNSPLHF | TGTGCCAGCAGACCAGGAGGGGTTTTCAATTCACCCCTCCACTTT
TRBJ2-3 | TRBD1 | once | TRBV13 | CASSQVTGQADTDTQYF | TGTGCCAGCAGCCAAGTCACGGGACAGGCGGATACAGATACGCAGTATTTT
TRBJ2-4 | - | once | TRBV6-2/TRBV6-3 | CASSYRYRENIQYF | TGTGCCAGCAGTTACCGCTACAGGGAAAACATTCAGTACTTC
TRBJ1-1 | - | once | TRBV10-3 | CALKGHLNTEAFF | TGTGCCCTCAAGGGACACCTGAACACTGAAGCTTTCTTT
TRBJ2-3 | TRBD1 | - | TRBV7-2 | CASSLMPGQSTDTQYF | TGTGCCAGCAGCTTAATGCCGGGACAGAGCACAGATACGCAGTATTTT
TRBJ1-2 | TRBD1 | - | TRBV4-2 | CASSQDMRQGAGYTF | TGTGCCAGCAGCCAAGATATGAGACAGGGGGCTGGCTACACCTTC
TRBJ1-5 | - | - | TRBV30 | CAWSPGDRNQPQHF | TGTGCCTGGAGCCCAGGGGACCGTAATCAGCCCCAGCATTTT
TRBJ2-7 | TRBD1 | - | TRBV6-1 | CASSEWTGVSYEQYF | TGTGCCAGCAGTGAATGGACAGGGGTTTCCTACGAGCAGTACTTC